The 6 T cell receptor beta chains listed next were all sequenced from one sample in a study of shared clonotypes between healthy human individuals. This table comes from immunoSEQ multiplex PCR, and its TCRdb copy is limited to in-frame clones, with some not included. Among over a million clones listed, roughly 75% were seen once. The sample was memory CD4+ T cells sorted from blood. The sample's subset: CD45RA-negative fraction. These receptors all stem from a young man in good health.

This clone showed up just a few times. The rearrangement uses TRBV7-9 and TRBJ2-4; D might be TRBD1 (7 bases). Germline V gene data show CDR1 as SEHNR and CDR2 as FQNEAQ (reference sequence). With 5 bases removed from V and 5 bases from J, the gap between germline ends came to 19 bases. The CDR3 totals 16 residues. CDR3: CASSPGGGRGQNIQYF. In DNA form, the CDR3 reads TGTGCCAGCAGCCCAGGAGGGGGCAGGGGACAAAACATTCAGTACTTC.

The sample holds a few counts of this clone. The CDR3 nucleotides read TGTGCCAGCAGCTTGGTTGATGATGCAGGGTATGGCTACACCTTC. Protein product: CASSLVDDAGYGYTF. This rearrangement joins TRBV5-5 to TRBJ1-2; a possible D gene is TRBD1 (5 bases). The CDR3 has 15 amino acids. Germline values: CDR1 SGHKS, CDR2 YYEKEE (reference sequence). Trimming stripped 0 bases from V and 5 bases from J, with 14 bases between. Using reference TRBV5-5 and TRBJ1-2 for the parts outside the CDR3, the full variable domain is DAGVTQSPTHLIKTRGQQVTLRCSPISGHKSVSWYQQVLGQGPQFIFQYYEKEERGRGNFPDRFSARQFPNYSSELNVNALLLGDSALYLCASSLVDDAGYGYTFGSGTRLTVV.

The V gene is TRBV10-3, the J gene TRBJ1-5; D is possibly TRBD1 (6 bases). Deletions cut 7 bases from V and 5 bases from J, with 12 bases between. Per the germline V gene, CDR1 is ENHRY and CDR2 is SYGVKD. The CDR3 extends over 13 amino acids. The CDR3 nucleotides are TGTGCCATCACCACAGGGATCGATCAGCCCCAGCATTTT. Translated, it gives CAITTGIDQPQHF.

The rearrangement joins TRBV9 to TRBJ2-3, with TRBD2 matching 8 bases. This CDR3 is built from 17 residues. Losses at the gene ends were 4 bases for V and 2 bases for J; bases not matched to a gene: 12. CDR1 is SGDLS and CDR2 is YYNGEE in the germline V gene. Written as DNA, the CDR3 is TGTGCCAGCAGCCCCCTTAAGCGGGGGAGCGACACAGATACGCAGTATTTT. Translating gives CASSPLKRGSDTDTQYF. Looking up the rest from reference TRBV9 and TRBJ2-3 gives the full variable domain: DSGVTQTPKHLITATGQRVTLRCSPRSGDLSVYWYQQSLDQGLQFLIQYYNGEERAKGNILERFSAQQFPDLHSELNLSSLELGDSALYFCASSPLKRGSDTDTQYFGPGTRLTVL.

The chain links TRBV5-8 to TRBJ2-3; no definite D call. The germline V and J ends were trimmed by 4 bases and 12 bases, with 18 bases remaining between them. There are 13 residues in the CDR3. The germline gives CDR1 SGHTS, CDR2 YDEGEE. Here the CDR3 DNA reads TGTGCCAGCAGCCGGACGATCTTCAGACCCCAGTATTTT. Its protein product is CASSRTIFRPQYF.

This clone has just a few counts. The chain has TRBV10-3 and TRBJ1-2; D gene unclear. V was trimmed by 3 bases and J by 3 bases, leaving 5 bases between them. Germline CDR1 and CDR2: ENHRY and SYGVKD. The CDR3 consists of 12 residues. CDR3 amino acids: CAISDGHYGYTF. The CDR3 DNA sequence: TGTGCCATCAGTGATGGTCACTATGGCTACACCTTC.